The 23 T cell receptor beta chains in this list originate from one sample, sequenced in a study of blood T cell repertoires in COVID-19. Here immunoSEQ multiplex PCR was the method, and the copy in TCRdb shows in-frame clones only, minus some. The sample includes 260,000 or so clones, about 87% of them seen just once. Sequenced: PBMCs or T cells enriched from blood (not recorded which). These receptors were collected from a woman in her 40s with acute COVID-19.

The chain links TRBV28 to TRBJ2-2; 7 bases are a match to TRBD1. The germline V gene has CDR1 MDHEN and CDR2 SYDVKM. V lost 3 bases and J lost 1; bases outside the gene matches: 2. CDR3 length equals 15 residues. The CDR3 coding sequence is TGTGCCAGCAGTTTGTACAGGGGGAACACCGGGGAGCTGTTTTTT. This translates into CASSLYRGNTGELFF.

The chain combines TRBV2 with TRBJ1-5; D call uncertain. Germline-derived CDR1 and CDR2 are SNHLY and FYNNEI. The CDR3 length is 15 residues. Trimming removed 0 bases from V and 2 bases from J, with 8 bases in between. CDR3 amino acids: CASSEAVSGNQPQHF. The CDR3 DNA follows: TGTGCCAGCAGTGAAGCCGTTTCGGGCAATCAGCCCCAGCATTTT.

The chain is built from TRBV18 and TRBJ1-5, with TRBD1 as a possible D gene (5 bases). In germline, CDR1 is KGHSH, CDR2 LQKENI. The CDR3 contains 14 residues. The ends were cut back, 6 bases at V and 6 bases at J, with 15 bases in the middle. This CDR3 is CASSPDGGSQPQHF. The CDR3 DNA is TGTGCCAGCTCCCCAGATGGGGGGAGTCAGCCCCAGCATTTT. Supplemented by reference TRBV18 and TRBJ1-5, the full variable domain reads NAGVMQNPRHLVRRRGQEARLRCSPMKGHSHVYWYRQLPEEGLKFMVYLQKENIIDESGMPKERFSAEFPKEGPSILRIQQVVRGDSAAYFCASSPDGGSQPQHFGDGTRLSIL.

The chain's CDR3 is CATSDPGQGNTEAFF. The DNA of the CDR3 is TGTGCCACCAGTGACCCCGGACAGGGGAACACTGAAGCTTTCTTT. The chain combines TRBV24-1 with TRBJ1-1; 8 bases agree with TRBD1. Germline CDR1 KGHDR, CDR2 SFDVKD. CDR3 size: 15 residues. V shed 4 bases, J shed 1 base, and the junction held 4 bases outside the gene matches.

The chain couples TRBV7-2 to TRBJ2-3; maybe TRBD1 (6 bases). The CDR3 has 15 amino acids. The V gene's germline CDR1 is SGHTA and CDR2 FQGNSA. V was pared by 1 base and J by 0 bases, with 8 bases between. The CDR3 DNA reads TGTGCCAGCAGCTTAGGGACAGCTAGCACAGATACGCAGTATTTT. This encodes CASSLGTASTDTQYF.

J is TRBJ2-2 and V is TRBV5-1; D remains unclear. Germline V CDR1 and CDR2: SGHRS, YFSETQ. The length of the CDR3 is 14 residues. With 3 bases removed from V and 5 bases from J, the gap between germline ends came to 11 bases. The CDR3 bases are TGCGCCAGCAGCTCCTCCCTGCGAACCGGGGAGCTGTTTTTT. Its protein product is CASSSSLRTGELFF.

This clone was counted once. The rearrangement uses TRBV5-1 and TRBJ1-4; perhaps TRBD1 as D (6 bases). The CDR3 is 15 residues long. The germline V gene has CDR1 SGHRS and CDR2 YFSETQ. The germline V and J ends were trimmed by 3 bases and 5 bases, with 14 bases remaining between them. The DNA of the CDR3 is TGCGCCAGCAGCTGGGCTGACACAGGGAATGAAAAACTGTTTTTT. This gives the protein CASSWADTGNEKLFF.

The CDR3 reads CASSLMTRNTEAFF. The CDR3 nucleotides read TGTGCCAGCAGTCTGATGACACGGAACACTGAAGCTTTCTTT. The chain has TRBV27 and TRBJ1-1; no clear D gene. The CDR3 is 14 residues long. V was cut by 5 bases and J by 1 base, with 11 bases left in between. Germline CDR1 reads MNHEY; CDR2 reads SMNVEV (reference sequence).

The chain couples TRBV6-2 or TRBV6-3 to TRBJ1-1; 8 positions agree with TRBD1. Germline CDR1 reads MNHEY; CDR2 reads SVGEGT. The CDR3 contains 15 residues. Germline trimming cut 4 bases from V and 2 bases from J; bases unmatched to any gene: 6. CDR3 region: CASSSGTGGNTEAFF. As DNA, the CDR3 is TGTGCCAGCAGTTCCGGGACAGGAGGTAACACTGAAGCTTTCTTT.

Written as DNA, the CDR3 is TGTGCCAGCAGCCTCTCCGGGGAGCTGTTTTTT. Translating it yields CASSLSGELFF. The rearrangement links TRBV7-8 to TRBJ2-2; D unresolved. Between the trimmed V and J ends, which lost 5 bases and 6 bases, there was a span of 4 bases. Germline CDR1 SGHVS, CDR2 FQNEAQ. This CDR3 has 11 amino acids.

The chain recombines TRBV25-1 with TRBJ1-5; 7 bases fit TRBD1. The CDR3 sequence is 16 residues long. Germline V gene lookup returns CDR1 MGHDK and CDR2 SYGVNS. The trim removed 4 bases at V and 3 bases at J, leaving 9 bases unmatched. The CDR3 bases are TGTGCCAGCAGTGCAAAACAGGGGTATGACAATCAGCCCCAGCATTTT. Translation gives CASSAKQGYDNQPQHF.

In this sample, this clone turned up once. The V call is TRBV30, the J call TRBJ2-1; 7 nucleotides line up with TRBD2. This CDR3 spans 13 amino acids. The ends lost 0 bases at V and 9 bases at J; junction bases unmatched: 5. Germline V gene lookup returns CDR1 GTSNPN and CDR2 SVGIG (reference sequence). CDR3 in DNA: TGTGCCTGGAGTGTACGACTAGCTACTGAGCAGTTCTTC. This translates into CAWSVRLATEQFF.

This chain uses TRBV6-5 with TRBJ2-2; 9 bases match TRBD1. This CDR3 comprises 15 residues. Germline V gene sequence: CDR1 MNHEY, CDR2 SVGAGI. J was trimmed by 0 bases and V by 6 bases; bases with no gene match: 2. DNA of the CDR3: TGTGCCAGCAGGCGGGACAGGGCGAACACCGGGGAGCTGTTTTTT. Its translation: CASRRDRANTGELFF.

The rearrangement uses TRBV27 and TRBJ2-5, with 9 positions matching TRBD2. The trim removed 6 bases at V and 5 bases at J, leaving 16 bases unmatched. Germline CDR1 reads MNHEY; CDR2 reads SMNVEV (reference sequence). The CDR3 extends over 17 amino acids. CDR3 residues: CASRPLGQREVGETQYF. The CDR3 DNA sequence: TGTGCCAGCAGACCCTTGGGGCAGCGGGAGGTAGGGGAGACCCAGTACTTC.

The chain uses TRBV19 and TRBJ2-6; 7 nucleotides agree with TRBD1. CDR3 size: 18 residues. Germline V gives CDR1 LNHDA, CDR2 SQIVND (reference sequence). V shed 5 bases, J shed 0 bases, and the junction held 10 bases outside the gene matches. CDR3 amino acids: CASSARDSRDSGANVLTF. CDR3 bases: TGTGCCAGTAGTGCCCGGGACAGTAGAGACTCTGGGGCCAACGTCCTGACTTTC.

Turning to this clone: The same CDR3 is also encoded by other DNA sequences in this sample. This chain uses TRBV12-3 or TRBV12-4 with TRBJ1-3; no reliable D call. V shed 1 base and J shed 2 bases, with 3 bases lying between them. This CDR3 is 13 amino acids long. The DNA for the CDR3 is TGTGCCAGCAGTTTAGAGCCTGGAAACACCATATATTTT. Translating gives CASSLEPGNTIYF.

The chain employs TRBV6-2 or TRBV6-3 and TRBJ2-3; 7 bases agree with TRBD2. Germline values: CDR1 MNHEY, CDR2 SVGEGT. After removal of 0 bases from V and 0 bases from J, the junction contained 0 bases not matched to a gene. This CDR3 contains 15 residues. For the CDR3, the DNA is TGTGCCAGCAGTTACTCCGGGGGGAGCACAGATACGCAGTATTTT. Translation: CASSYSGGSTDTQYF.

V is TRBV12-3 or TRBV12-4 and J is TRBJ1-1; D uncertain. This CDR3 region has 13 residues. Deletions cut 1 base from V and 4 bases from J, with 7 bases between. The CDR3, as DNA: TGTGCCAGCAGTTTAGTCTCAGGCACTGAAGCTTTCTTT. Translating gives CASSLVSGTEAFF.

For the CDR3, the DNA is TGTGCCAGCAGTCCCCACCCGACTAGCGGGAGGGACCATCTGCAGTACGTC. Translation gives CASSPHPTSGRDHLQYV. V usage is TRBV28 and J usage is TRBJ2-7, with 14 bases matching TRBD2. The CDR3 is made up of 17 amino acids. CDR1 and CDR2 (germline): MDHEN, SYDVKM. V trimming: 5 bases; J trimming: 9 bases; junction bases outside the gene matches: 15.

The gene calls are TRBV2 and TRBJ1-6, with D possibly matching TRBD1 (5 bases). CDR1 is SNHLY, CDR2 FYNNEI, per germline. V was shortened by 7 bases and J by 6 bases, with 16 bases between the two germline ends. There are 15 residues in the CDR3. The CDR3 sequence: CASTSTDFSNSPLHF. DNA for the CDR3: TGTGCCAGCACTTCGACAGACTTCTCTAATTCACCCCTCCACTTT.

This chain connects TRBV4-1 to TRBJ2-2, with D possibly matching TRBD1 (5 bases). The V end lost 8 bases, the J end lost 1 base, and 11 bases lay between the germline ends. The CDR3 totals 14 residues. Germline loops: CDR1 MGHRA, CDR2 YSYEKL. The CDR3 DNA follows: TGCGCCAGCGACCGTACAGGGAACACCGGGGAGCTGTTTTTT. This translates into CASDRTGNTGELFF.

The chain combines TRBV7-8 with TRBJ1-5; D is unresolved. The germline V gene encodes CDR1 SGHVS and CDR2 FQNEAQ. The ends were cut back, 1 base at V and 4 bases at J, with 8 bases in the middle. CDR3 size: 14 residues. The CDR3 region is CASSLDGRNQPQHF. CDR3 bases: TGTGCCAGCAGCTTAGATGGGAGGAATCAGCCCCAGCATTTT.

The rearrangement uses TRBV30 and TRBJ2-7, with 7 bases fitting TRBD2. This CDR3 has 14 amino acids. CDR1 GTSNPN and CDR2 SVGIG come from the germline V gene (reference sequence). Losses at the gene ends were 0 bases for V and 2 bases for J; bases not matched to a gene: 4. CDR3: CAWSVPAGTYEQYF. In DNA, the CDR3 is TGTGCCTGGAGTGTCCCAGCGGGGACCTACGAGCAGTACTTC.